The 26 T cell receptor beta chains listed next were all sequenced from one sample in a study of regulatory T cells in long-lasting Graves disease. Time point: persistent/refractory GD, antithyroid drugs over 5 years with positive TRAb. PBMCs were the source of the RNA used for TCR sequencing. TCR beta libraries were built with iRepertoire HTBI primers and Arm-PCR of CDR3 regions. TCRdb re-called the multiplex PCR reads with MiXCR, one entry per CDR3 protein. The sample lists about 470,000 distinct CDR3 sequences, 20% seen once, with 7% to 10% in the top ten. This material consisted of peripheral blood mononuclear cells (PBMCs), taken when the disease was refractory, from a patient treated with antithyroid drugs. Receptors were obtained from a female donor with Graves disease.

The sample holds a few counts of this clonotype. The chain couples TRBV15 to TRBJ1-3; TRBD1 matches at 7 bases. V dropped 1 base and J dropped 3; count of bases not matched to a gene: 6. This CDR3 is built from 16 residues. CDR1 and CDR2 from the germline V gene are LNHNV and YYDKDF (reference sequence). CDR3 in amino acids: CATSRGQGRFGNTIYF. The CDR3 bases are TGTGCCACCAGCAGAGGACAGGGTCGGTTTGGAAACACCATATATTTT.

This clonotype was seen repeatedly, ten times or more. The chain has TRBV25-1 and TRBJ1-1, with TRBD1 matching 10 bases. The germline V gene encodes CDR1 MGHDK and CDR2 SYGVNS. Trimming removed 4 bases from V and 6 bases from J; junction bases left unmatched: 11. CDR3 length: 16 residues. The CDR3 sequence: CASSASGQGGLAEAFF. The CDR3 nucleotides are TGTGCCAGCAGTGCCTCCGGACAGGGGGGTCTCGCTGAAGCTTTCTTT.

The chain joins TRBV28 to TRBJ2-6; possibly TRBD2 for D (6 bases). Germline V gene data show CDR1 as MDHEN and CDR2 as SYDVKM. This CDR3 is built from 19 residues. The ends were cut back, 6 bases at V and 1 base at J, with 22 bases in the middle. The DNA of the CDR3 is TGTGCCAGCAGCCCCCTCGCCGCAGGAGGACTATCTGGGGCCAACGTCCTGACTTTC. Its protein product is CASSPLAAGGLSGANVLTF.

This clonotype came up many times. DNA for the CDR3: TGTGCCAGCAGCTTAAGTTTCGCGGGCACTGAAGCTTTCTTT. Amino acid sequence: CASSLSFAGTEAFF. This chain connects TRBV11-2 to TRBJ1-1; D gene uncertain. The CDR3 covers 14 residues. Deletions cut 2 bases from V and 4 bases from J, with 11 bases between. The germline V gene has CDR1 SGHAT and CDR2 FQNNGV.

This clonotype was observed at least ten times. This chain links TRBV2 with TRBJ2-7; perhaps TRBD1 as D (6 bases). Trimming took 6 bases from V and 1 from J, leaving 10 bases between them. Looked up from germline, CDR1 is SNHLY and CDR2 is FYNNEI. This CDR3 comprises 13 residues. The CDR3 nucleotides are TGTGCCAGCAGGGGGGACACGTCCTACGAGCAGTACTTC. The encoded protein is CASRGDTSYEQYF.

This clonotype was recorded many times. The rearrangement uses TRBV27 and TRBJ1-2, with a tentative D call TRBD1 (6 bases). V lost 6 bases and J 8 bases, leaving 16 bases between the germline ends. The germline V gene has CDR1 MNHEY and CDR2 SMNVEV (reference sequence). The CDR3 runs to 13 residues. The CDR3 region has the DNA TGTGCCAGCAGCCCCTCCGGGGGGCGCGGCTACACCTTC. Protein product: CASSPSGGRGYTF.

Ten or more counts support this clonotype. This chain uses TRBV28 with TRBJ1-1; D unclear. The germline V gene encodes CDR1 MDHEN and CDR2 SYDVKM. The CDR3 is made up of 12 amino acids. V was clipped by 2 bases and J by 10 bases, with 11 bases between them. In nucleotides, the CDR3 is TGTGCCAGCAGTTTAGGTGTGGATAGAGCTTTCTTT. Translated, it gives CASSLGVDRAFF.

This clonotype turned up a few times. The V gene is TRBV9, the J gene TRBJ2-5; D is undetermined. This CDR3 spans 15 amino acids. Germline V gives CDR1 SGDLS, CDR2 YYNGEE. Trimming pared 3 bases from V and 1 base from J, leaving 13 bases between. CDR3 nucleotide sequence: TGTGCCAGCAGCGGTAGAGAAGGATCCCAAGAGACCCAGTACTTC. This encodes CASSGREGSQETQYF.

This clonotype was observed a handful of times. The J gene is TRBJ2-1, the V gene TRBV7-3; 8 nucleotides align to TRBD2. There are 17 residues in the CDR3. Germline values: CDR1 SGHTA, CDR2 FQGTGA. After removal of 6 bases from V and 0 bases from J, the junction contained 10 bases not matched to a gene. This CDR3 reads CASSVPSGRISYNEQFF. The CDR3 DNA sequence: TGTGCCAGCAGTGTCCCCAGCGGGAGAATCTCCTACAATGAGCAGTTCTTC.

This clonotype occurred many times. This sequence joins TRBV7-2 and TRBJ1-2; a weak D match, TRBD1 (5 bases). Trimming shortened V by 0 bases and J by 3 bases, and 11 bases separated the two germline ends. Germline CDR1 and CDR2: SGHTA and FQGNSA. The CDR3 extends over 15 amino acids. Here the CDR3 DNA reads TGTGCCAGCAGCTTAGCACCAGGGAATCACTATGGCTACACCTTC. It specifies CASSLAPGNHYGYTF.

The chain joins TRBV10-3 to TRBJ1-2; 7 positions agree with TRBD1. The germline V gene encodes CDR1 ENHRY and CDR2 SYGVKD. This CDR3 spans 11 amino acids. The CDR3 protein is CVTGVDSGYTF. The CDR3 nucleotides read TGTGTTACAGGGGTTGATTCTGGCTACACCTTC.

The chain employs TRBV7-9 and TRBJ2-2; TRBD1 matches 8 bases. Germline trimming cut 3 bases from V and 6 bases from J; bases unmatched to any gene: 6. CDR3 length equals 15 residues. The germline CDR1 and CDR2 sequences are SEHNR and FQNEAQ (reference sequence). CDR3: CASSFRDRLPGELFF. The CDR3 DNA reads TGTGCCAGCAGCTTCCGGGACAGGCTTCCCGGGGAGCTGTTTTTT.

This clonotype appeared a few times. The V call is TRBV2, the J call TRBJ1-6, with 7 bases fitting TRBD1. CDR1 is SNHLY, CDR2 FYNNEI, per germline. Trimming cost V 3 bases and J 14 bases; bases outside gene matches: 10. The CDR3 is 14 amino acids. CDR3 coding DNA: TGTGCCAGCAGTGAGGGAGGGGGCTCCAGGACCCTCCACTTT. The encoded protein is CASSEGGGSRTLHF.

This clonotype has more than one count but fewer than ten. The chain links TRBV29-1 to TRBJ1-4, with D tentatively TRBD1 (6 bases). The V end lost 0 bases, the J end lost 6 bases, and 20 bases lay between the germline ends. The CDR3 consists of 17 residues. Germline V gene data show CDR1 as SQVTM and CDR2 as ANQGSEA. DNA of the CDR3: TGCAGCGTTGAAGATTCCCCTGACGTACGGGGGCATGAAAAACTGTTTTTT. It encodes CSVEDSPDVRGHEKLFF.

V is TRBV4-3 and J is TRBJ2-1; D gene ambiguous. The V end lost 0 bases, the J end lost 7 bases, and 7 bases lay between the germline ends. Germline lookup yields CDR1 LGHNA and CDR2 YSLEER. The CDR3 is 13 residues long. The CDR3 nucleotides are TGCGCCAGCAGCCAAGATCGGTGGAATGAGCAGTTCTTC. It encodes CASSQDRWNEQFF.

The CDR3 nucleotides are TGTGCCACCCGACCGGGACTAGCGACTGGAGAGACCCAGTACTTC. This translates into CATRPGLATGETQYF. The chain has TRBV2 and TRBJ2-5; 10 nucleotides line up with TRBD2. Germline V gene lookup returns CDR1 SNHLY and CDR2 FYNNEI. After removal of 10 bases from V and 4 bases from J, the junction contained 12 bases not matched to a gene. The CDR3 spans 15 residues.

This clonotype was seen ten or more times. The rearrangement joins TRBV11-2 to TRBJ1-6; unclear D gene. The ends were cut back, 0 bases at V and 4 bases at J, with 4 bases in the middle. In germline, CDR1 is SGHAT, CDR2 FQNNGV. The CDR3 contains 14 residues. CDR3 amino acids: CASSLDGYNSPLHF. CDR3 nucleotides: TGTGCCAGCAGCTTAGACGGGTATAATTCACCCCTCCACTTT. Full variable domain (remainder filled in from reference TRBV11-2 and TRBJ1-6): EAGVAQSPRYKIIEKRQSVAFWCNPISGHATLYWYQQILGQGPKLLIQFQNNGVVDDSQLPKDRFSAERLKGVDSTLKIQPAKLEDSAVYLCASSLDGYNSPLHFGNGTRLTVT.

This clonotype was counted ten times or more. The chain recombines TRBV28 with TRBJ1-5; 9 positions agree with TRBD1. There are 17 residues in the CDR3. The germline V gene encodes CDR1 MDHEN and CDR2 SYDVKM. V dropped 4 bases and J dropped 6; count of bases not matched to a gene: 13. CDR3: CASSSSGTGFVFQPQHF. CDR3 coding DNA: TGTGCCAGCAGTTCCTCCGGGACAGGGTTTGTTTTTCAGCCCCAGCATTTT.

The chain is built from TRBV29-1 and TRBJ2-7, with D unresolved. Germline loops: CDR1 SQVTM, CDR2 ANQGSEA. V gave up 4 bases and J gave up 1 base, with 11 bases separating them. The CDR3 is made up of 13 amino acids. CDR3 amino acids: CSVVFGSSYEQYF. CDR3 coding DNA: TGCAGCGTTGTATTCGGCAGTTCCTACGAGCAGTACTTC.

This chain uses TRBV7-9 with TRBJ2-7; 11 bases fit TRBD2. The germline V gene encodes CDR1 SEHNR and CDR2 FQNEAQ (reference sequence). The CDR3 has 18 residues. Trimming removed 5 bases from V and 6 bases from J; junction bases left unmatched: 18. The CDR3 loop is CASSPKGIVSGRASEQYF. The CDR3 coding sequence is TGTGCCAGCAGCCCCAAAGGTATTGTTAGCGGGAGGGCCTCCGAGCAGTACTTC. Complete variable domain (other parts from reference TRBV7-9 and TRBJ2-7): DTGVSQNPRHKITKRGQNVTFRCDPISEHNRLYWYRQTLGQGPEFLTYFQNEAQLEKSRLLSDRFSAERPKGSFSTLEIQRTEQGDSAMYLCASSPKGIVSGRASEQYFGPGTRLTVT.

This clonotype was detected ten times or more. The DNA for the CDR3 is TGTGCCATCACCGGCGGACAGGACACTGAAGCTTTCTTT. It specifies CAITGGQDTEAFF. The chain carries TRBV10-3 and TRBJ1-1; TRBD1 matches at 7 bases. The germline CDR1 and CDR2 sequences are ENHRY and SYGVKD. V was pared by 7 bases and J by 3 bases, with 5 bases of the junction left unmatched. The CDR3 is 13 amino acids.

The sample holds a few counts of this clonotype. V gene TRBV27 combines with J gene TRBJ2-7, with 10 bases fitting TRBD2. The CDR3 is made up of 16 amino acids. CDR1 is MNHEY and CDR2 is SMNVEV in the germline V gene (reference sequence). V lost 2 bases and J lost 4; bases outside the gene matches: 8. This chain's CDR3 is CASSLRFLAGEYEQYF. In DNA, the CDR3 is TGTGCCAGCAGTTTAAGGTTTCTAGCGGGAGAATACGAGCAGTACTTC.

This clonotype was counted many times. The CDR3 region has the DNA TGTGCCACCAGTGACTTCGGTCCGGGACGGATATTTACTTCCTACGAGCAGTACTTC. The encoded protein is CATSDFGPGRIFTSYEQYF. The genes are TRBV24-1 and TRBJ2-7; D may correspond to TRBD1 or TRBD2 (5 bases each). Trimming took 4 bases from V and 1 from J, leaving 25 bases between them. CDR1 and CDR2 from the germline V gene are KGHDR and SFDVKD. The CDR3 loop spans 19 amino acids.

To note about this clonotype: Relative to the germline gene, one junction end is altered; a read error may explain this. The chain's CDR3 is CASSEVGNYGNTF. The CDR3 nucleotides read TGTGCCAGCAGTGAAGTGGGTAACTATGGCAACACCTTC. This sequence joins TRBV6-2 or TRBV6-3 and TRBJ1-2; no reliable D call. There are 13 residues in the CDR3. CDR1 MNHEY and CDR2 SVGEGT come from the germline V gene.

This clonotype was recorded many times. The chain carries TRBV28 and TRBJ1-1; D is perhaps TRBD1 (6 bases). This CDR3 is 16 amino acids long. Germline V gene sequence: CDR1 MDHEN, CDR2 SYDVKM. Trimming removed 3 bases from V and 2 bases from J, with 16 bases in between. The CDR3 region has the DNA TGTGCCAGCAGTTTTGTTACGACAGGCTCTAACACTGAAGCTTTCTTT. Translated: CASSFVTTGSNTEAFF.

This clonotype was seen more than once but under ten times. This rearrangement joins TRBV24-1 to TRBJ2-2; D call uncertain. The CDR3 has 15 residues. Germline CDR1 reads KGHDR; CDR2 reads SFDVKD. V gave up 1 base and J gave up 8 bases, with 13 bases separating them. The CDR3 nucleotides read TGTGCCACCAGTGATTTACCGCCGAAGGCAGGGGAGCTGTTTTTT. It encodes CATSDLPPKAGELFF.